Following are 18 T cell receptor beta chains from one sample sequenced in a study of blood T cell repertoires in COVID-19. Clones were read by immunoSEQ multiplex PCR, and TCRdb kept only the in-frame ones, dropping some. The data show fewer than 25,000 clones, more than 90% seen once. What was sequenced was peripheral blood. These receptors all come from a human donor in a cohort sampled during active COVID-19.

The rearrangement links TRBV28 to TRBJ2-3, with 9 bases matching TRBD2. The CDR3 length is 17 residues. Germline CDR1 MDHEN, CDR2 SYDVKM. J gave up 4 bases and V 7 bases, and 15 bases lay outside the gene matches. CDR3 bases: TGTGCCAGCACCCTAGGGGGCTTAGCGGGAGTAGCAGATACGCAGTATTTT. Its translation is CASTLGGLAGVADTQYF. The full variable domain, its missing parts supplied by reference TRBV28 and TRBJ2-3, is DVKVTQSSRYLVKRTGEKVFLECVQDMDHENMFWYRQDPGLGLRLIYFSYDVKMKEKGDIPEGYSVSREKKERFSLILESASTNQTSMYLCASTLGGLAGVADTQYFGPGTRLTVL.

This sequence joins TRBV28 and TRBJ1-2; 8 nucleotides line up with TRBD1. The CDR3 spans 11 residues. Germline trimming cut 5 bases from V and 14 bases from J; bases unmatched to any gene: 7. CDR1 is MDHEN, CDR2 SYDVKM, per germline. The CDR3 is CASSIGQGMTF. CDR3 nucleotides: TGTGCCAGCAGTATTGGACAGGGTATGACCTTC.

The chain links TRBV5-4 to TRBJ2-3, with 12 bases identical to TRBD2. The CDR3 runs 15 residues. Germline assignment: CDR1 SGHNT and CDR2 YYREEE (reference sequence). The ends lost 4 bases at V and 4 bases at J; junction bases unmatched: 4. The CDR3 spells CASSPTSGSPDTQYF. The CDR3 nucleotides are TGTGCCAGCAGCCCGACTAGCGGGAGTCCAGATACGCAGTATTTT.

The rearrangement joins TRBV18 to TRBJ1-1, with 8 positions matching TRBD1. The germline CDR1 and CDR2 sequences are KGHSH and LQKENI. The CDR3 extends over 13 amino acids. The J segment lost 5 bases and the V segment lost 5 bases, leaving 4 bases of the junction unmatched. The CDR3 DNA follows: TGTGCCAGCTCAAAACAGGGGGGGACTGAAGCTTTCTTT. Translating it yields CASSKQGGTEAFF.

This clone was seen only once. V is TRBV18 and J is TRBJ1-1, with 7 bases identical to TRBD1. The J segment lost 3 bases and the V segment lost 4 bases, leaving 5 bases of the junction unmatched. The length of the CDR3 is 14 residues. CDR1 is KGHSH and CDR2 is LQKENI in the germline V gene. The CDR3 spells CASSLQGQHTEAFF. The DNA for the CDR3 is TGTGCCAGCTCACTACAGGGACAGCACACTGAAGCTTTCTTT.

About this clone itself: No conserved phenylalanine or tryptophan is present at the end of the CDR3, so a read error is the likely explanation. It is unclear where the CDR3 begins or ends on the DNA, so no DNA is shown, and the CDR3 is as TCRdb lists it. The CDR3 protein is CASSLRPL. The chain employs TRBV5-6 and TRBJ2-7; TRBD1 is the table's D call, not checked against the DNA. The CDR3 spans 8 amino acids, including both terminal residues. Per the germline V gene, CDR1 is SGHDT and CDR2 is YYEEEE.

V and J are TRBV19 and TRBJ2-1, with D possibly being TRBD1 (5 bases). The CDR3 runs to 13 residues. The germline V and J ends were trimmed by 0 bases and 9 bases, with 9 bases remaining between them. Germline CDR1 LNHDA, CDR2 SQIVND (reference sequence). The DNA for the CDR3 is TGTGCCAGTAGTATAGATCTTCAGGGTGAGCAGTTCTTC. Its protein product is CASSIDLQGEQFF.

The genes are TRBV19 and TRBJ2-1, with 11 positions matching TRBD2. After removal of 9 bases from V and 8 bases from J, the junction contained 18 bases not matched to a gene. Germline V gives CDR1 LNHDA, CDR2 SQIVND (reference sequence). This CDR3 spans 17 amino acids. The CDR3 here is CASTSGSIGYLWDEQFF. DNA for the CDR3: TGTGCCAGCACTAGCGGGAGTATCGGTTATTTGTGGGATGAGCAGTTCTTC.

The CDR3 nucleotides are TGTGCCAGCAGCTCACCCACAGGGGCATATAATTCACCCCTCCACTTT. This sequence encodes CASSSPTGAYNSPLHF. The chain employs TRBV28 and TRBJ1-6; 7 positions match TRBD1. Germline lookup yields CDR1 MDHEN and CDR2 SYDVKM. V shed 6 bases and J 4 bases; nucleotides not matched to a gene: 9. CDR3 size: 16 residues.

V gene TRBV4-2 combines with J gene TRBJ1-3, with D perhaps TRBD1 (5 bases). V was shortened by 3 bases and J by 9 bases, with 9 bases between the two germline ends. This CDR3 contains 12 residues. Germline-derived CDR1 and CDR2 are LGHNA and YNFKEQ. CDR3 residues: CASSQPGCTIYF. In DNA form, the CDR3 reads TGTGCCAGCAGCCAGCCAGGGTGCACCATATATTTT.

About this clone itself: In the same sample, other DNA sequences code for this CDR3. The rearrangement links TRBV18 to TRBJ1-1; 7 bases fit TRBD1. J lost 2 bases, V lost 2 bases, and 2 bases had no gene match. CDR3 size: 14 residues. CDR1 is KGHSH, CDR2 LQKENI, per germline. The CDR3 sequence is CASSPGQANTEAFF. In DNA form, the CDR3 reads TGTGCCAGCTCACCAGGACAGGCCAACACTGAAGCTTTCTTT.

Here the CDR3 reads CASSPMRGDNSPLHF. Written as DNA, the CDR3 is TGTGCCAGCTCACCAATGCGGGGCGATAATTCACCCCTCCACTTT. The V gene is TRBV18, the J gene TRBJ1-6, with D possibly being TRBD1 (5 bases). V was trimmed by 2 bases and J by 5 bases, leaving 10 bases between them. The germline gives CDR1 KGHSH, CDR2 LQKENI. The CDR3 spans 15 residues.

The CDR3 DNA sequence: TGTGCCAGCAGTGAACTCCGTGGACTAGCGTATAATGAGCAGTTCTTC. This codes for CASSELRGLAYNEQFF. V usage is TRBV6-1 and J usage is TRBJ2-1, with TRBD2 identical over 9 bases. The germline gives CDR1 MNHNS, CDR2 SASEGT. The CDR3 is made up of 16 amino acids. J lost 7 bases, V lost 2 bases, and 9 bases had no gene match.

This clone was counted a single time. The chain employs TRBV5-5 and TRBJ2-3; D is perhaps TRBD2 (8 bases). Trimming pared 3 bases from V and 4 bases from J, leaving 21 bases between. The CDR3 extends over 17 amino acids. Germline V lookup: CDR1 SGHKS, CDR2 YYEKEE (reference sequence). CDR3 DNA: TGTGCCAGCAGCTACCCTCCCACGGGAGGGGGCCCAGATACGCAGTATTTT. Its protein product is CASSYPPTGGGPDTQYF.

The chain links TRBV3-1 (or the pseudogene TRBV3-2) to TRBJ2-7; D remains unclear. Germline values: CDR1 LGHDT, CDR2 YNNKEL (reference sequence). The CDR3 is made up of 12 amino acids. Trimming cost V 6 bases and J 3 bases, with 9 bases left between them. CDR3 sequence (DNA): TGTGCCAGCAGTCTTAGCTTCTACGAGCAGTACTTC. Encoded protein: CASSLSFYEQYF.

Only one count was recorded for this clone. CDR3 bases: TGTGCCAGCAGCTTGTATTCCATAACGGCTGAAGCTTTCTTT. Translated: CASSLYSITAEAFF. V gene TRBV5-6 combines with J gene TRBJ1-1; D unresolved. CDR3 size: 14 residues. The V gene's germline CDR1 is SGHDT and CDR2 YYEEEE. Between the trimmed V and J ends, which lost 1 base and 6 bases, there was a span of 13 bases.

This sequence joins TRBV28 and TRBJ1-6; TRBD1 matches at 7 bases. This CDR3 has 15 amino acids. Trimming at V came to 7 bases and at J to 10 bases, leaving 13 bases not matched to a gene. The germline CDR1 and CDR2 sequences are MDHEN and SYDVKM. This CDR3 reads CASTPPDRDRSPLHF. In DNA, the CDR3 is TGTGCCAGCACCCCCCCTGACAGGGATCGATCACCCCTCCACTTT.

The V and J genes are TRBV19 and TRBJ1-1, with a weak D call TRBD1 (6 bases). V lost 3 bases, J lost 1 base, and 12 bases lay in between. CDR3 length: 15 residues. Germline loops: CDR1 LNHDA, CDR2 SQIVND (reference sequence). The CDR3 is CASSIFQGKNTEAFF. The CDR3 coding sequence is TGTGCCAGTAGTATTTTTCAGGGGAAGAACACTGAAGCTTTCTTT. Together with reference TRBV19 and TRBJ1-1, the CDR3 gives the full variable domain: DGGITQSPKYLFRKEGQNVTLSCEQNLNHDAMYWYRQDPGQGLRLIYYSQIVNDFQKGDIAEGYSVSREKKESFPLTVTSAQKNPTAFYLCASSIFQGKNTEAFFGQGTRLTVV.